The rows below give T cell receptor beta chains drawn from one sample of a study of blood T cell repertoires in COVID-19. Produced via immunoSEQ multiplex PCR; TCRdb's table is partial and in-frame only. This sample carries roughly 250,000 clones, 88% of them seen once, and the ten largest clones take under 3.5%. The sequenced sample consisted of PBMCs or T cells enriched from blood (not recorded which). These receptors originate from a woman in her 50s who had recovered from COVID-19. CDR3s include the opening cysteine and the closing phenylalanine or tryptophan. Each record gives: V gene, clone size, J gene, D gene, CDR3 DNA, CDR3 protein. D genes are given only for firm matches. Where a row states a size, it is once, few, many or the class of an expanded clone; other rows omit it.

TRBV4-3	once	TRBJ2-6	NA	TGCGCCAGCAGCCAGAGGCGCACCTCTGGGGCCAACGTCCTGACTTTC	CASSQRRTSGANVLTF
TRBV11-3	NA	TRBJ2-1	TRBD2	TGTGCCAGCAGCTTAGGGGAGCGGGAGACGCAGTTCTTC	CASSLGERETQFF
TRBV28	NA	TRBJ2-3	TRBD2	TGTGCCAGCAGTGCCATTGGACTAGGGGTAAGGAATACGCAGTATTTT	CASSAIGLGVRNTQYF
TRBV19	NA	TRBJ1-4	NA	TGTGCCAGTAGTCCCAGGGTCCTCCCTAATAATGAAAAACTGTTTTTT	CASSPRVLPNNEKLFF
TRBV25-1	NA	TRBJ2-3	NA	TGTGCCAGCCGAGGAGGGAGCACAGATACGCAGTATTTT	CASRGGSTDTQYF
TRBV27	NA	TRBJ1-1	TRBD1	TGTGCCAGCAGAGGCGGACAGGGGCAAGCTGAAGCTTTCTTT	CASRGGQGQAEAFF
TRBV3-1/TRBV3-2	NA	TRBJ2-6	NA	TGTGCCAGCAGCAGACCACCGGGACTCAACACTGGGGCCAACGTCCTGACTTTC	CASSRPPGLNTGANVLTF
TRBV12-5	NA	TRBJ1-1	TRBD1	TGTGCTAGTGGTTCCGGGACAGGGAATCGGTACACTGAAGCTTTCTTT	CASGSGTGNRYTEAFF
TRBV5-1	NA	TRBJ2-2	NA	TGCGCCAGCAGCTTGGACGGTGCGAACACCGGGGAGCTGTTTTTT	CASSLDGANTGELFF
TRBV2	NA	TRBJ2-4	TRBD1	TGTGCCAGCAGAGGCAGGGGGCTTGGCATTCAGTACTTC	CASRGRGLGIQYF
TRBV5-4	NA	TRBJ1-4	TRBD1	TGTGCCAGCAGCGCCAGGTCCCAGGGGGCTAAGGAAAAACTGTTTTTT	CASSARSQGAKEKLFF
TRBV9	NA	TRBJ2-2	NA	TGTGCCAGCAGCGTAGTGTCCGTTCCCGCCGGGGAGCTGTTTTTT	CASSVVSVPAGELFF
TRBV29-1	NA	TRBJ2-4	TRBD2	TGCAGCGCTGGACTAGCGAACAAAAACATTCAGTACTTC	CSAGLANKNIQYF
TRBV28	once	TRBJ1-1	TRBD1	TGTGCCAGCATTAACAGGGGAGTGAACACTGAAGCTTTCTTT	CASINRGVNTEAFF
TRBV2	NA	TRBJ1-1	NA	TGTGCCAGCACTGCGGGCCTGAACACTGAAGCTTTCTTT	CASTAGLNTEAFF
TRBV2	NA	TRBJ2-3	TRBD1	TGTGCCAGCAGATCCCGGGACAGGGTAACAGATACGCAGTATTTT	CASRSRDRVTDTQYF
TRBV10-3	NA	TRBJ2-4	TRBD1	TGTGCCATCAGTGCAGAGCAGGGGGCGAGAAACATTCAGTACTTC	CAISAEQGARNIQYF
TRBV29-1	NA	TRBJ1-1	TRBD1	TGCAGCGTTGCCATACAGGGGACAGCTTTCTTT	CSVAIQGTAFF
TRBV29-1	NA	TRBJ1-4	NA	TGCAGCGTTGAGGCGGGGATGAGACCAAGTAATGAAAAACTGTTTTTT	CSVEAGMRPSNEKLFF
TRBV7-2	few	TRBJ1-1	NA	TGTGCCAGCAGCTTAGGTGCCCCCCGAGGAAGCACTGAAGCTTTCTTT	CASSLGAPRGSTEAFF
TRBV9	NA	TRBJ1-4	NA	TGTGCCAGCAGCGTAGCGGCAGGGGTGCCTAATGAAAAACTGTTTTTT	CASSVAAGVPNEKLFF
TRBV4-3	NA	TRBJ1-1	NA	TGCGCCAGCAGCCTCACACAGATGATGAACACTGAAGCTTTCTTT	CASSLTQMMNTEAFF
TRBV27	once	TRBJ1-1	NA	TGTGCCAGCAGTCGGTTCACTGGGAACACTGAAGCTTTCTTT	CASSRFTGNTEAFF
TRBV7-9	NA	TRBJ2-2	NA	TGTGCCAGCAGCCGGGACTGGAACACCGGGGAGCTGTTTTTT	CASSRDWNTGELFF
TRBV4-1	NA	TRBJ2-1	NA	TGCGCCAGCAGCCAAGTCGGGGTCTCCTACAATGAGCAGTTCTTC	CASSQVGVSYNEQFF
TRBV7-2	NA	TRBJ2-7	TRBD2	TGTGCCAGCAGGAGGGTGAGCGGGAGCTCCTACGAGCAGTACTTC	CASRRVSGSSYEQYF
TRBV6-5	NA	TRBJ1-5	NA	TGTGCCAGCACACGGTATAGCAATCAGCCCCAGCATTTT	CASTRYSNQPQHF
TRBV28	NA	TRBJ1-1	NA	TGTGCCAGCAGTTTAATTGGTGGAGGTGTTAACACTGAAGCTTTCTTT	CASSLIGGGVNTEAFF
TRBV6-1	once	TRBJ1-5	TRBD1	TGTGCCAGCAGTGTTCTAGGCACAGGGGGCAATCAGCCCCAGCATTTT	CASSVLGTGGNQPQHF
TRBV7-2	NA	TRBJ2-7	NA	TGTGCCAGCAGCTCTAGGACCTACGAGCAGTACTTC	CASSSRTYEQYF
TRBV6-6	NA	TRBJ1-1	NA	TGTGCCAGCAGTAACGGGGGGGCGCGAAATTTCTTT	CASSNGGARNFF
TRBV5-6	NA	TRBJ2-5	TRBD2	TGTGCCAGCAGCCCGGGACTAGCGGTATACCTTGGGGAGACCCAGTACTTC	CASSPGLAVYLGETQYF
TRBV7-9	NA	TRBJ1-2	NA	TGTGCCAGCAGTGGTACCGGGGACTTCTATGGCTACACCTTC	CASSGTGDFYGYTF
TRBV29-1	NA	TRBJ1-5	NA	TGCAGCGTGTTAGGAGTGGGCAATCAGCCCCAGCATTTT	CSVLGVGNQPQHF
TRBV15	NA	TRBJ2-3	TRBD2	TGTGCCACCAGGACACCACTAGCGGGCACAGATACGCAGTATTTT	CATRTPLAGTDTQYF
TRBV9	NA	TRBJ2-1	TRBD2	TGTGCCAGCACGCCGGGAGTAGCGGGAGACAATGAGCAGTTCTTC	CASTPGVAGDNEQFF
TRBV4-1	NA	TRBJ2-5	NA	TGCGCCAGCAGCCAAGATTTAGAAAGTAGCGGCCAAGAGACCCAGTACTTC	CASSQDLESSGQETQYF
TRBV5-1	NA	TRBJ1-1	TRBD1	TGCGCCAGCAGCTTTCAGGGGGCTGGGGCTTTCTTT	CASSFQGAGAFF
TRBV5-1	NA	TRBJ2-5	TRBD2	TGCGCCAGCAGCTTGGTCGGACTAGCGGGCGTCCAGGGGGAGACCCAGTACTTC	CASSLVGLAGVQGETQYF
TRBV9	NA	TRBJ1-1	NA	TGTGCCAGCAGCGTAGGACAAGAGACATTGAACACTGAAGCTTTCTTT	CASSVGQETLNTEAFF
TRBV27	NA	TRBJ2-3	NA	TGTGCCAGCATGCGGGGTAGCACAGATACGCAGTATTTT	CASMRGSTDTQYF
TRBV18	NA	TRBJ1-1	NA	TGTGCCAGCTCGCAAAAGACAGTGAACACTGAAGCTTTCTTT	CASSQKTVNTEAFF
TRBV28	once	TRBJ1-5	NA	TGTGCCAGCAGTTTCCCCCAGTACAATCAGCCCCAGCATTTT	CASSFPQYNQPQHF
TRBV2	NA	TRBJ1-4	NA	TGTGCCAGCAGGGCGACTACAACTAATGAAAAACTGTTTTTT	CASRATTTNEKLFF